The source of this T cell receptor beta chain is a study of CXCR3-negative and CXCR3-positive naive CD8 T cells. Study observations and caveats: Similar TRBV-TRBJ gene usage was seen in naive CXCR3-negative and CXCR3-positive cells, but not in memory cells. Sequencing showed both naive subsets with comparably high diversity, and memory CD8+ cells much lower. After cryopreservation, expression of CXCR3 was partially reduced, and most assays were run with fresh PBMCs. CXCR3-positive naive cells carried more hydrophobic TRB CDR3s than CXCR3-negative naive cells did.

Sorts performed in triplicate captured over 250,000 cells each from every CD8+ T cell subset. The CDR3 contains 13 residues. Germline CDR1 is MNHNY and CDR2 is SVGAGI (reference sequence). UMI-labeled 5' RACE TRB cDNA libraries were prepared from the cells. TCRdb derives one entry per CDR3 protein from the 5' RACE reads, leaving out DNA. Here the sample table reports 55,000 to 75,000 distinct CDR3 sequences. Points on this clonotype: The antigen is not known.

This chain connects TRBV6-6 to TRBJ1-1. This receptor was obtained from a human donor in good health. Some clones in this sample may be carry-over from other donors' samples. Material for sequencing was naive CXCR3+ CD8+ T cells from blood. Subset of the sample: CD45RO-CCR7+CD27+CD95- naive CD8+ T cells expressing CXCR3 (TNR3+). CDR3 amino acids: CASSYNGYTEAFF.